These T cell receptor beta chains were read from a single sample in a study of blood T cells in healthy people across ages. TCRdb reprocessed the 5' RACE reads via MiXCR and lists one record per CDR3 protein. The data hold more than 1 million distinct CDR3 sequences, with 35% to 55% observed a single time. The specimen sequenced was blood. The receptors shown here come from a woman aged 60-75 years in good health. Both conserved end residues are part of each CDR3. D genes are given only for firm matches. The size entry is marked missing in some rows and otherwise reads once, few, many or a size class.

j_call: TRBJ2-3; v_call: TRBV29-1; d_call: -; clone_size: few; cdr3_length: 15; cdr3_nt: TGCAGCGTTGGGGCCGGTGGGGGGCGTGCAGATACGCAGTATTTT; cdr3_aa: CSVGAGGGRADTQYF
j_call: TRBJ1-2; v_call: TRBV19; d_call: -; clone_size: few; cdr3_length: 11; cdr3_nt: TGTGCCAGTAGTAACGGCTATGGCTACACCTTC; cdr3_aa: CASSNGYGYTF
j_call: TRBJ2-3; v_call: TRBV20-1; d_call: -; clone_size: few; cdr3_length: 15; cdr3_nt: TGCAGTGCTAGAGCCCCGGGCACCCGCACAGATACGCAGTATTTT; cdr3_aa: CSARAPGTRTDTQYF
j_call: TRBJ2-3; v_call: TRBV5-1; d_call: -; clone_size: -; cdr3_length: 15; cdr3_nt: TGCGCCAGCAGCTTAGTCGAGGTTAGCGGTACCCTGCAGTATTTT; cdr3_aa: CASSLVEVSGTLQYF
j_call: TRBJ2-5; v_call: TRBV20-1; d_call: -; clone_size: -; cdr3_length: 14; cdr3_nt: TGCAGTGCTAGAGATGTCGGGGGCCAAGAGACCCAGTACTTC; cdr3_aa: CSARDVGGQETQYF
j_call: TRBJ2-1; v_call: TRBV6-5; d_call: -; clone_size: once; cdr3_length: 14; cdr3_nt: TGTGCCAGCAGTACCTTTGACAGGTACAATGAGCAGTTCTTC; cdr3_aa: CASSTFDRYNEQFF
j_call: TRBJ2-5; v_call: TRBV7-9; d_call: -; clone_size: once; cdr3_length: 16; cdr3_nt: TGTGCCAGCAGCCCACCGAGGAGGGGGGAACAAGAGACCCAGTACTTC; cdr3_aa: CASSPPRRGEQETQYF
j_call: TRBJ2-7; v_call: TRBV29-1; d_call: TRBD1; clone_size: few; cdr3_length: 14; cdr3_nt: TGCAGCGTAGCCGGGACAGGGGATTCTAACGAGCAGTACTTC; cdr3_aa: CSVAGTGDSNEQYF
j_call: TRBJ1-2; v_call: TRBV5-4; d_call: TRBD1; clone_size: -; cdr3_length: 13; cdr3_nt: TGTGCCAGCATCCAGGACAGGGTGGGTGGCTACACCTTC; cdr3_aa: CASIQDRVGGYTF
j_call: TRBJ2-1; v_call: TRBV29-1; d_call: TRBD2; clone_size: -; cdr3_length: 14; cdr3_nt: TGCAGCGGGGAAGGGACTAGCGGGAGTCGTGAGCAGTTCTTC; cdr3_aa: CSGEGTSGSREQFF
j_call: TRBJ2-1; v_call: TRBV28; d_call: -; clone_size: -; cdr3_length: 13; cdr3_nt: TGTGCCAGCAGGCCAGCCTCCTACAATGAGCAGTTCTTC; cdr3_aa: CASRPASYNEQFF
j_call: TRBJ2-7; v_call: TRBV18; d_call: -; clone_size: -; cdr3_length: 17; cdr3_nt: TGTGCCAGCTCACCTAGACTGATAGCGGAGACCTACAATGAGCAGTACTTC; cdr3_aa: CASSPRLIAETYNEQYF
j_call: TRBJ2-5; v_call: TRBV3-1; d_call: TRBD2; clone_size: -; cdr3_length: 14; cdr3_nt: TGTGCCAGCAGTCCTCGGACTAGCGAAGAGACCCAGTACTTC; cdr3_aa: CASSPRTSEETQYF
j_call: TRBJ2-1; v_call: TRBV3-1; d_call: -; clone_size: many; cdr3_length: 15; cdr3_nt: TGTGCCAGCAGCCAAGGACTGGCCTCCTACAATGAGCAGTTCTTC; cdr3_aa: CASSQGLASYNEQFF
j_call: TRBJ2-1; v_call: TRBV6-6; d_call: -; clone_size: once; cdr3_length: 14; cdr3_nt: TGTGCCAGCAGGCCCGGGGCATCTTACAATGAACAGTTCTTC; cdr3_aa: CASRPGASYNEQFF
j_call: TRBJ2-1; v_call: TRBV12-3/TRBV12-4; d_call: TRBD2; clone_size: few; cdr3_length: 15; cdr3_nt: TGTGCCAGCACCCACGGGCTAGCGGGCGTGTATGAGCAGTTCTTC; cdr3_aa: CASTHGLAGVYEQFF
j_call: TRBJ2-7; v_call: TRBV27; d_call: TRBD1; clone_size: -; cdr3_length: 15; cdr3_nt: TGTGCCGGCAGTGAAACGGGACAGGGAGTCCACGAGCAGTACTTC; cdr3_aa: CAGSETGQGVHEQYF
j_call: TRBJ2-7; v_call: TRBV20-1; d_call: TRBD2; clone_size: -; cdr3_length: 15; cdr3_nt: TGCAGTGCTATCCCGCCAGGGACTAACCTCTACGAGCAGTACTTC; cdr3_aa: CSAIPPGTNLYEQYF
j_call: TRBJ1-2; v_call: TRBV12-3/TRBV12-4; d_call: -; clone_size: few; cdr3_length: 13; cdr3_nt: TGTGCCAGCAGGGACAGAAGAATGATGAGCTACACCTTC; cdr3_aa: CASRDRRMMSYTF
j_call: TRBJ2-1; v_call: TRBV5-6; d_call: TRBD1; clone_size: -; cdr3_length: 13; cdr3_nt: TGTGCCAGCGCAGGGGGCGGGTACAATGAGCAGTTCTTC; cdr3_aa: CASAGGGYNEQFF
j_call: TRBJ2-3; v_call: TRBV28; d_call: -; clone_size: -; cdr3_length: 12; cdr3_nt: TGTGCCAGCAGCCATGAGGGAGATACGCAGTATTTT; cdr3_aa: CASSHEGDTQYF
j_call: TRBJ2-7; v_call: TRBV6-2/TRBV6-3; d_call: -; clone_size: -; cdr3_length: 12; cdr3_nt: TGTGCCAGCAGTTTCTCCAACACCGGGCAGTACTTC; cdr3_aa: CASSFSNTGQYF
j_call: TRBJ2-7; v_call: TRBV6-1; d_call: TRBD2; clone_size: -; cdr3_length: 18; cdr3_nt: TGTGCCAGCAGTGGCGCGGGGACTAGCGGAGCAAGCTCCTACGAGCAGTACTTC; cdr3_aa: CASSGAGTSGASSYEQYF
j_call: TRBJ2-1; v_call: TRBV7-9; d_call: TRBD1; clone_size: -; cdr3_length: 13; cdr3_nt: TGTGCCAGCAGCAGGGGACAGTTGAATGAGCAGTTCTTC; cdr3_aa: CASSRGQLNEQFF